Reported below is one T cell receptor (beta chain). The data were taken from a study of cytomegalovirus exposure and HLA in healthy donors. PCR involved 60 Vbeta and 13 Jbeta primers. Sequencing was performed with immunoSEQ multiplex PCR; in TCRdb, only in-frame clones are kept and a portion is missing. The sample lists 96,000 or so clones, approximately 74% occurring once. CDR3 length: 14 residues. J lost 3 bases, V lost 2 bases, and 2 bases had no gene match. Germline CDR1 GTSNPN, CDR2 SVGIG (reference sequence). Material for sequencing was PBMCs. The chain has TRBV30 and TRBJ2-7; 12 nucleotides match TRBD2. This receptor was identified in a female donor in good health and CMV-seropositive. The CDR3 sequence is CAWSLAGGLYEQYF. In DNA, the CDR3 is TGTGCCTGGAGTCTAGCGGGGGGGCTCTACGAGCAGTACTTC.